One sample yielded the 18 T cell receptor beta chains listed below, sequenced in a study of blood T cell repertoires in COVID-19 (dated by TCRdb to the early 2020s). To prepare the library, the immunoSEQ multiplex PCR assay was applied. This is the immuneACCESS table as TCRdb keeps it, with only in-frame sequences that have V and J called. A part of the clones is gone; compared with another copy, unresolved V genes explain less than half, and the rest is unexplained. This sample comprises about 55,000 clones, 82% of them detected only once. The top ten clones comprise over 5.5% of the sample. The sample consisted of peripheral blood. The origin of the receptors is a human donor in a cohort sampled during active or convalescent COVID-19.

The V call is TRBV10-3, the J call TRBJ2-4; 10 nucleotides agree with TRBD2. The V segment lost 0 bases and the J segment 3 bases; nucleotides outside the gene matches: 5. Germline V gene sequence: CDR1 ENHRY, CDR2 SYGVKD. The CDR3 spans 17 residues. The CDR3 region is CAISESASGGLKNIQYF. The CDR3 DNA follows: TGTGCCATCAGTGAGTCGGCTAGCGGGGGCCTCAAAAACATTCAGTACTTC.

V usage is TRBV28 and J usage is TRBJ2-7, with D perhaps matching TRBD2 (6 bases). The germline V and J ends were trimmed by 4 bases and 2 bases, with 18 bases remaining between them. This CDR3 region has 16 residues. The germline V gene encodes CDR1 MDHEN and CDR2 SYDVKM. The CDR3 nucleotides read TGTGCCAGCAGTTCCTTTGGGGGAGGCAGAACCTACGAGCAGTACTTC. This sequence encodes CASSSFGGGRTYEQYF.

The chain has TRBV9 and TRBJ2-7; TRBD1 matches 8 bases. The CDR3 extends over 14 amino acids. The V gene end was trimmed by 3 bases and the J gene end by 2 bases; junction bases not matched to a gene: 4. Germline V gene data show CDR1 as SGDLS and CDR2 as YYNGEE. CDR3 in DNA: TGTGCCAGCAGCGCCGGACAGGGCACCTACGAGCAGTACTTC. This codes for CASSAGQGTYEQYF.

The genes are TRBV5-6 and TRBJ1-5; no reliable D call. Germline values: CDR1 SGHDT, CDR2 YYEEEE. This CDR3 comprises 16 residues. V lost 0 bases to trimming and J lost 1 base, with 11 bases between them. Here the CDR3 DNA reads TGTGCCAGCAGCTTGGCCGTTTCGGGAAGCAATCAGCCCCAGCATTTT. It translates to CASSLAVSGSNQPQHF.

The J gene is TRBJ1-2, the V gene TRBV3-1 (or the pseudogene TRBV3-2); the D gene is possibly TRBD1 (6 bases). The CDR3 is 16 amino acids. Per the germline V gene, CDR1 is LGHDT and CDR2 is YNNKEL (reference sequence). V lost 4 bases, J lost 2 bases, and 17 bases lay in between. CDR3 residues: CASSPRGGDKNYGYTF. CDR3 nucleotides: TGTGCCAGCAGCCCTCGGGGGGGGGACAAGAACTATGGCTACACCTTC.

The V call is TRBV7-2, the J call TRBJ2-6, with D perhaps TRBD2 (5 bases). The ends were cut back, 4 bases at V and 0 bases at J, with 10 bases in the middle. This CDR3 spans 16 amino acids. The germline V gene has CDR1 SGHTA and CDR2 FQGNSA. Written as DNA, the CDR3 is TGTGCCAGCAGCTCCGTAGGAGGCTCTGGGGCCAACGTCCTGACTTTC. It is translated as CASSSVGGSGANVLTF.

This chain uses TRBV2 with TRBJ2-7, with 12 bases aligning to TRBD1. This CDR3 spans 15 amino acids. Germline-derived CDR1 and CDR2 are SNHLY and FYNNEI. Trimming took 4 bases from V and 3 from J; bases not matched to a gene: 4. The CDR3 is CASSAGTGGIYEQYF. As DNA, the CDR3 is TGTGCCAGCAGTGCCGGGACAGGGGGCATCTACGAGCAGTACTTC. Full variable domain (outside the CDR3, taken from reference TRBV2 and TRBJ2-7): EPEVTQTPSHQVTQMGQEVILRCVPISNHLYFYWYRQILGQKVEFLVSFYNNEISEKSEIFDDQFSVERPDGSNFTLKIRSTKLEDSAMYFCASSAGTGGIYEQYFGPGTRLTVT.

CDR3 nucleotide sequence: TGTGCCAGCAGTTTAACGGAGGCTGAAGCTTTCTTT. It codes for CASSLTEAEAFF. The rearrangement joins TRBV12-3 or TRBV12-4 to TRBJ1-1; D gene uncertain. V was pared by 2 bases and J by 6 bases, with 7 bases between. The CDR3 has 12 residues.

This clone was detected only once. This chain uses TRBV19 with TRBJ1-2; 7 nucleotides line up with TRBD1. Germline CDR1 is LNHDA and CDR2 is SQIVND (reference sequence). The V and J ends lost 7 bases and 5 bases, in that order; junction bases with no gene match: 4. The CDR3 has 12 amino acids. The DNA for the CDR3 is TGTGCCAGTACCCACAGGGGATATGGCTACACCTTC. It specifies CASTHRGYGYTF.

This clone appeared a single time. This chain connects TRBV6-5 to TRBJ2-7; possible D gene TRBD2, 5 bases. The CDR3 is 14 amino acids. Germline V CDR1 and CDR2: MNHEY, SVGAGI. Trimming removed 7 bases from V and 3 bases from J, with 16 bases in between. DNA of the CDR3: TGTGCCAGCAAGACTACTGACACCCGCTACGAGCAGTACTTC. Its protein product is CASKTTDTRYEQYF.

This chain joins TRBV27 and TRBJ2-7; 10 nucleotides match TRBD1. The CDR3 spans 14 residues. V was pared by 6 bases and J by 2 bases, with 4 bases of the junction left unmatched. Germline lookup yields CDR1 MNHEY and CDR2 SMNVEV (reference sequence). The CDR3 loop reads CASRIGTGAYEQYF. In nucleotides, the CDR3 is TGTGCCAGCAGGATCGGGACAGGGGCCTACGAGCAGTACTTC.

The chain recombines TRBV9 with TRBJ1-1; D is perhaps TRBD1 (6 bases). The CDR3 has 16 residues. Trimming removed 3 bases at V and 1 base at J, with 16 bases between. Per germline, CDR1 SGDLS and CDR2 YYNGEE. The CDR3 sequence is CASSEGVWLPNTEAFF. In nucleotides, the CDR3 is TGTGCCAGCAGCGAGGGGGTTTGGTTGCCGAACACTGAAGCTTTCTTT.

The table lists this clone with a count of one. The rearrangement links TRBV5-1 to TRBJ2-7; D perhaps matches TRBD1 (6 bases). Germline V CDR1 and CDR2: SGHRS, YFSETQ. The CDR3 totals 13 residues. The V gene lost 2 bases and the J gene lost 3 bases, with 9 bases spanning the gap. In nucleotides, the CDR3 is TGCGCCAGCAGCTTACAGGGATTCTACGAGCAGTACTTC. The encoded protein is CASSLQGFYEQYF.

The chain combines TRBV6-5 with TRBJ2-7; D may be TRBD1 (6 bases). Germline-derived CDR1 and CDR2 are MNHEY and SVGAGI. Trimming pared 11 bases from V and 7 bases from J, leaving 18 bases between. The CDR3 runs to 12 residues. In DNA form, the CDR3 reads TGTGCCGGTAACGACAGGATGGGAGAGCAGTACTTC. Its translation: CAGNDRMGEQYF.

The rearrangement links TRBV6-5 to TRBJ1-1; weak D call: TRBD1 (6 bases). The germline V gene has CDR1 MNHEY and CDR2 SVGAGI. The CDR3 loop spans 15 amino acids. Trimming removed 0 bases from V and 11 bases from J, with 19 bases in between. This CDR3 reads CASSYSKGHAIWAFF. DNA of the CDR3: TGTGCCAGCAGTTACTCAAAGGGACATGCCATTTGGGCTTTCTTT.

The rearrangement links TRBV30 to TRBJ2-4, with a possible D match to TRBD1 (6 bases). Trimming pared 5 bases from V and 9 bases from J, leaving 20 bases between. CDR3 length: 14 residues. Germline V lookup: CDR1 GTSNPN, CDR2 SVGIG (reference sequence). The CDR3 loop reads CAWGPQGESSIQYF. The CDR3 DNA reads as TGTGCCTGGGGGCCACAGGGAGAGAGCAGCATTCAGTACTTC.

This clone showed up just a few times. The rearrangement links TRBV11-2 to TRBJ2-7, with 10 bases identical to TRBD1. The V gene end was trimmed by 5 bases and the J gene end by 0 bases; junction bases not matched to a gene: 4. The CDR3 covers 15 residues. Germline CDR1 reads SGHAT; CDR2 reads FQNNGV. The CDR3 DNA is TGTGCCAGCAGCCTGTGGACAGGGGGCTCCTACGAGCAGTACTTC. Translated: CASSLWTGGSYEQYF. The full variable domain, its missing parts supplied by reference TRBV11-2 and TRBJ2-7, is EAGVAQSPRYKIIEKRQSVAFWCNPISGHATLYWYQQILGQGPKLLIQFQNNGVVDDSQLPKDRFSAERLKGVDSTLKIQPAKLEDSAVYLCASSLWTGGSYEQYFGPGTRLTVT.

The chain is built from TRBV7-2 and TRBJ2-7; D is ambiguous. Trimming cost V 5 bases and J 1 base, with 15 bases left between them. Germline CDR1 SGHTA, CDR2 FQGNSA. This CDR3 spans 15 amino acids. Here the CDR3 reads CASSTSGDASYEQYF. The CDR3 DNA follows: TGTGCCAGCAGCACCTCTGGAGACGCATCCTACGAGCAGTACTTC.